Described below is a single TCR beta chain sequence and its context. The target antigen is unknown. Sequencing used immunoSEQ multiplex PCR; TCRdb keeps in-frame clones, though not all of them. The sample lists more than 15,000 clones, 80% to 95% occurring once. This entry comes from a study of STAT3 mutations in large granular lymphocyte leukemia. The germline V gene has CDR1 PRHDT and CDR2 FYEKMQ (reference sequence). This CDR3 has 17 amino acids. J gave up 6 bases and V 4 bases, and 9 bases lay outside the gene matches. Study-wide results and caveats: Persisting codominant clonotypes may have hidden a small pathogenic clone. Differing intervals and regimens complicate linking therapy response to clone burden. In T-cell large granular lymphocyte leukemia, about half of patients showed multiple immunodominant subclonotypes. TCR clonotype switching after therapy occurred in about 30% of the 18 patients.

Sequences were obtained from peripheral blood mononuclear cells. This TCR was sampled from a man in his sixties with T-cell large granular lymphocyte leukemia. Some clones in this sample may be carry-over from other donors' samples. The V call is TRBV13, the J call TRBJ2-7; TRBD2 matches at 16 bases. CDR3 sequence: CASSYPGTSGRASEQYF. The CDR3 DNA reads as TGTGCCAGCAGCTACCCCGGGACTAGCGGGAGGGCCTCCGAGCAGTACTTC.